Reported below is one T cell receptor (beta chain). What it recognizes is unknown. V lost 0 bases and J lost 0, with 4 bases in between. CDR1 is SGHRS, CDR2 YFSETQ, per germline. The CDR3 is 14 amino acids. This sample is drawn from a study of tumor-infiltrating lymphocytes in localized non-small cell lung cancer. Overall study results and limits: Technical variation could not be separated from intratumor heterogeneity here.

Data came from immunoSEQ multiplex PCR; TCRdb stores just in-frame clones and leaves some out. This table holds around 25,000 clones, around 62% found once. This sequence joins TRBV5-1 and TRBJ1-3; no definite D call. The origin of this receptor is a human donor with non-small cell lung cancer. The sequencing sample was made of lung tumor tissue. The CDR3 loop reads CASSLGPSGNTIYF. The DNA for the CDR3 is TGCGCCAGCAGCTTGGGGCCCTCTGGAAACACCATATATTTT. The complete variable domain, with remaining parts taken from reference TRBV5-1 and TRBJ1-3, reads KAGVTQTPRYLIKTRGQQVTLSCSPISGHRSVSWYQQTPGQGLQFLFEYFSETQRNKGNFPGRFSGRQFSNSRSEMNVSTLELGDSALYLCASSLGPSGNTIYFGEGSWLTVV.